This T cell receptor (beta chain) was sequenced during a study of lymphopenia after photon versus proton radiotherapy. V was trimmed by 6 bases and J by 5 bases, leaving 11 bases between them. The germline gives CDR1 MGHDK, CDR2 SYGVNS. This CDR3 is built from 13 residues. The data were produced by immunoSEQ multiplex PCR, yet TCRdb's version contains in-frame clones alone and is incomplete. The data show 30,000 to 40,000 clones, approximately 80% seen once. Study results and caveats: After lymphocyte nadir, photon-treated repertoires showed oligoclonal expansion, especially CD8+ Temra. Relative stability marked proton patients; photon patients lost diversity and naive cells. Larger post-nadir TCR diversity loss correlated inversely with survival in deceased patients.

This clone was seen only a few times. No antigen is known for it. The gene calls are TRBV25-1 and TRBJ1-5, with D possibly TRBD1 on 5 matching bases. This TCR derives from an older woman with pancreatic cancer. This material consisted of peripheral blood, taken from a patient treated with proton-based radiotherapy. This CDR3 is CASSPWGDQPQHF. CDR3 DNA sequence: TGTGCCAGCAGCCCCTGGGGGGATCAGCCCCAGCATTTT.